This is a list of T cell receptor beta chains from one sample in a study of blood T cell repertoires in COVID-19. The table came from immunoSEQ multiplex PCR; TCRdb's copy has only in-frame clones and leaves some out. The sample lists some 330,000 clones, approximately 92% occurring once. The sequencing input was PBMCs or T cells enriched from blood (not recorded which). The receptors originated from a woman in her thirties who had recovered from COVID-19. Both conserved end residues are part of each CDR3. D genes are given only for firm matches. Part of the rows lack a size; the others show once, few, many or a class for expanded clones.

v_gene	abundance	d_gene	j_gene	CDR3aa	CDR3nt
TRBV3-1/TRBV3-2	once	TRBD1	TRBJ2-5	CASSQDLDRGAAQYF	TGTGCCAGCAGCCAAGATCTTGACAGGGGGGCGGCCCAGTACTTC
TRBV9	.	.	TRBJ2-3	CASSVEGTPFRTDTQYF	TGTGCCAGCAGCGTTGAAGGGACACCTTTCCGCACAGATACGCAGTATTTT
TRBV5-6	.	.	TRBJ2-3	CASSRREGGGTDTQYF	TGTGCCAGCAGCCGCAGGGAAGGGGGGGGCACAGATACGCAGTATTTT
TRBV6-4	.	.	TRBJ2-7	CASSVYLGAYEQYF	TGTGCCAGCAGTGTATATTTAGGAGCCTACGAGCAGTACTTC
TRBV6-5	.	TRBD1	TRBJ1-2	CASRTGQGHGYTF	TGTGCCAGCAGAACGGGACAGGGCCATGGCTACACCTTC
TRBV28	.	TRBD1	TRBJ1-2	CASSFGQGVYYGYTF	TGTGCCAGCAGTTTCGGACAGGGGGTCTACTATGGCTACACCTTC
TRBV6-2/TRBV6-3	once	.	TRBJ1-6	CASSYRGLRNSPLHF	TGTGCCAGCAGTTACCGAGGGCTCCGGAATTCACCCCTCCACTTT
TRBV6-5	.	.	TRBJ2-7	CASSYSDSLHEQYF	TGTGCCAGCAGTTACTCCGACAGCCTCCACGAGCAGTACTTC
TRBV7-3	.	TRBD2	TRBJ2-6	CASSDKGLAGDGGANVLTF	TGTGCCAGCAGCGACAAGGGACTAGCGGGAGATGGTGGGGCCAACGTCCTGACTTTC
TRBV4-1	.	.	TRBJ1-5	CASSHGRGGNQPQHF	TGCGCCAGCAGTCACGGGCGCGGGGGCAATCAGCCCCAGCATTTT
TRBV12-3/TRBV12-4	.	.	TRBJ1-2	CASSFTVGYGYTF	TGTGCCAGCAGTTTCACTGTCGGCTATGGCTACACCTTC
TRBV7-2	.	.	TRBJ2-2	CASRRTGSGELFF	TGTGCCAGCAGACGGACGGGGAGCGGGGAGCTGTTTTTT